Below, 6 T cell receptor beta chains from the same sample are listed, as sequenced in a study of T cell repertoires in cytomegalovirus infection. TCRdb passed the reads through MiXCR, listing each CDR3 protein once. This table holds around 300,000 distinct CDR3 sequences, 22% found once. For these TCRs, the target antigens are not known. This specimen was cultured PBMCs, taken from culture after CMV antigen stimulation. These receptors were taken from a human donor in good health (CMV status not recorded). Some clones in this sample may be carry-over from other donors' samples.

This clonotype showed up just a few times. The chain carries TRBV19 and TRBJ2-4; no reliable D call. The CDR3 runs to 18 residues. Germline CDR1 LNHDA, CDR2 SQIVND (reference sequence). Trimming removed 7 bases from V and 3 bases from J, with 25 bases in between. The DNA of the CDR3 is TGTGCCAGTACCCCAAAAGCTAGTGGGGTCGTGGTCAAAAACATTCAGTACTTC. Translated, it gives CASTPKASGVVVKNIQYF.

This clonotype was found many times. This chain connects TRBV11-3 to TRBJ2-2; TRBD1 matches at 11 bases. The V segment lost 3 bases and the J segment 4 bases; nucleotides outside the gene matches: 1. CDR3 length equals 15 residues. Germline V gene lookup returns CDR1 SGHNT and CDR2 YENEEA. The CDR3 reads CASSLGTGGTGELFF. The CDR3 DNA sequence: TGTGCCAGCAGCTTGGGGACAGGGGGCACCGGGGAGCTGTTTTTT.

This clonotype showed up just a few times. The chain employs TRBV29-1 and TRBJ2-1; D gene uncertain. This CDR3 has 13 residues. V gave up 6 bases and J gave up 2 bases, with 11 bases separating them. Germline CDR1 is SQVTM and CDR2 is ANQGSEA. CDR3 region: CSVAGKTYNEQFF. The CDR3 nucleotides are TGCAGCGTCGCCGGTAAAACCTACAATGAGCAGTTCTTC.

This clonotype occurred a few times. The chain recombines TRBV7-8 with TRBJ2-7, with a possible D match to TRBD1 (5 bases). CDR1 and CDR2 (germline): SGHVS, FQNEAQ. The V end lost 6 bases, the J end lost 6 bases, and 12 bases lay between the germline ends. The CDR3 is 12 amino acids. This CDR3 is CASSFDRGEQYV. CDR3 sequence (DNA): TGTGCCAGCAGTTTCGACAGAGGCGAGCAGTACGTC.

This sequence joins TRBV5-1 and TRBJ2-2, with 7 bases aligning to TRBD1. The CDR3 runs to 16 residues. From germline, CDR1 is SGHRS and CDR2 YFSETQ. The V gene end was trimmed by 0 bases and the J gene end by 6 bases; junction bases not matched to a gene: 8. CDR3 nucleotides: TGCGCCAGCAGCTTGGGACAGGGTTTTCTGTCCGGGGAGCTGTTTTTT. Translation gives CASSLGQGFLSGELFF.

This clonotype was observed a few times. CDR3 in amino acids: CASSLALRNEQFF. The CDR3 coding sequence is TGTGCCAGCAGCTTAGCGCTAAGGAATGAGCAGTTCTTC. The V gene is TRBV7-6, the J gene TRBJ2-1; D call uncertain. V was pared by 0 bases and J by 7 bases, with 7 bases between. The CDR3 contains 13 residues. CDR1 is SGHVS, CDR2 FNYEAQ, per germline.